The T cell receptor (beta chain) under discussion was sequenced for a study of response to subunit inactivated influenza vaccine. Each CDR3 protein is one row after TCRdb ran MiXCR on the RT-PCR reads. The table records around 710,000 distinct CDR3 sequences, 14% of them present only once. Study-level points and caveats: The authors suggested that few new T cells are recruited per seasonal influenza vaccination.

This clonotype has more than one count but fewer than ten. Its antigen is as yet unknown. Germline CDR1 reads SGHTA; CDR2 reads FQGNSA. V was pared by 2 bases and J by 4 bases, with 12 bases between. The CDR3 is 14 residues long. The sample here was PBMCs from blood, taken about 14 days before vaccination. J is TRBJ2-7 and V is TRBV7-2; D is unclear. The clonotype was recovered from a man aged 50 or older who received an inactivated influenza vaccine. CDR3 sequence (DNA): TGTGCCAGCAGCTTAACCTCGGACGGGTACGAGCAGTACTTC. Encoded protein: CASSLTSDGYEQYF.